This T cell receptor beta chain was obtained from a study of blood T cell repertoires in COVID-19 (dated by TCRdb to 2019 to 2021). Looking at the study overall: Samples from collaborators originated in the United States, Italy and Spain and spanned both the acute and convalescent phases of COVID-19. A de-identified subject ID, COVID-19 status, age in years and sex were almost always included in the sample metadata. Where HLA class I and class II types were available, the types were taken from metadata supplied by the sample provider, not from assay-based typing. Deeply sampled blood TCRbeta repertoires from subjects exposed to, actively infected with, or recovered from COVID-19 were included in the dataset. The repertoires were released in a freely available public database meant as a resource for research on the immune response to SARS-CoV-2. Samples were obtained from the ongoing ImmuneRACE study (first 160 participants) and from approximately 1,200 subjects provided by 6 global collaborators. The material from the prospective study consisted of cDNA or gDNA derived from T cells, B-cell-depleted T cells, or PBMCs. Broad study findings and their caveats: Clinical and demographic metadata were provided uncurated, with the amount varying by source and participant.

Participants in the prospective study were aged 18 to 89 years, lived in 20 to 25 United States geographic areas, and enrolled through a virtual design. To assign participants to cohorts, the prospective study relied on clinical history that participants themselves reported in a screening survey and a study questionnaire. Recovered participants in ImmuneRACE Cohort 3 were defined as having two consecutive negative NP/OP PCR tests, clearance from a healthcare professional, or resolution of symptoms. In the prospective study, mobile phlebotomists collected whole blood, serum and a nasopharyngeal or oropharyngeal swab from each participant. Participants in the prospective study had the option to provide additional blood draws and questionnaires over an approximately two-month period. Before DNA extraction, prospective study blood samples were shipped either frozen or at room temperature. The immunoSEQ Assay, a bias-controlled multiplex PCR, was used to amplify TCRbeta CDR3 regions from genomic DNA. Concerning the study's data processing: The number of nucleated cells in each sample was estimated by amplification of reference gene primers within the assay. To quantify the absolute abundance of each unique TCRbeta CDR3 rearrangement, sequence reads were collapsed and filtered. Productive Simpson clonality was computed per sample as the square root of Simpson's diversity index over productive rearrangements. As stored in TCRdb, this immuneACCESS dataset retains in-frame rearrangements with V and J assigned. A fraction of the clones does not appear; measured against another copy, unresolved V genes explain less than half of the discrepancy, and the remainder lacks a known reason. Clone size and the V and J calls come from that table; the DNA yielded D and trimming. This sample is represented by around 200,000 clones; 85% of them were singletons. The top ten hold 6.2% of the sample.

To note about this clone: Its specific antigen is unknown. No per-base quality is available; no much larger clone lies one base away.

The V end loses 4 bases and the J end loses 7 bases, and a stretch of 16 bases separates them. Via the germline V gene, CDR1 is MNHEY and CDR2 SVGAGI. The cysteine opens and the phenylalanine closes a CDR3 of 15 amino acids. Just the 45-base CDR3 DNA is kept, in frame starting at base 1. Sequences were obtained from PBMCs or T cells enriched from blood (not recorded which). The receptor's source is a man in his forties who had recovered from COVID-19. The chain couples TRBV6-5 to TRBJ1-4; TRBD1 is a weak D gene call, 5 bases matching. The CDR3 protein sequence reads: CASSLRAGQAEKLFF. Here is the DNA: TGTGCCAGCAGTTTACGGGCAGGGCAGGCTGAAAAACTGTTTTTT.